This record concerns one TCR beta chain sequence. CDR1 is LNHDA, CDR2 SQIVND, per germline (reference sequence). This CDR3 is 14 amino acids long. V was clipped by 9 bases and J by 6 bases, with 17 bases between them. The sample comes from a study of cytomegalovirus exposure and HLA in healthy donors. The PCR was carried out with 60 Vbeta primers and 13 Jbeta primers. Using immunoSEQ multiplex PCR, the repertoire was profiled, and TCRdb retains in-frame clones only, with some absent. Of approximately 80,000 clones in the sample, 74% were seen once. This chain uses TRBV19 with TRBJ1-4; TRBD1 might be the D (6 bases). The sequence came from a man aged 25 to 45 in good health and CMV-seropositive. The sequencing sample was made of PBMCs. The CDR3 region is CASAQQGIYEKLFF. The DNA for the CDR3 is TGTGCCAGCGCTCAACAGGGAATTTATGAAAAACTGTTTTTT.